The 2 T cell receptor beta chains below come from one sample, sequenced in a study of Graves' ophthalmopathy and Graves' hyperthyroidism. RNA transcripts yielded amplified TCR beta CDR3 regions. RT-PCR with HTBI primers came first, then second-round multiplex PCR. Each CDR3 protein gets one entry after TCRdb re-called the multiplex PCR reads with MiXCR. The table shows hundreds of thousands of distinct CDR3 sequences, with around 21% occurring only once. Sequencing was performed on peripheral blood. These receptors were taken from a woman aged 18-30 years with stable Graves' hyperthyroidism.

This clonotype was recorded at least ten times. This chain uses TRBV24-1 with TRBJ2-7; 9 positions match TRBD2. Trimming cost V 6 bases and J 5 bases; bases outside gene matches: 7. The CDR3 has 14 amino acids. Germline CDR1 reads KGHDR; CDR2 reads SFDVKD. For the CDR3, the DNA is TGTGCCACCAGTACGCGGGAGGGCCGGAACGAGCAGTACTTC. Its protein product is CATSTREGRNEQYF.

There are many counts of this clonotype. The V and J genes are TRBV7-8 and TRBJ2-2; D is possibly TRBD2 (6 bases). Per germline, CDR1 SGHVS and CDR2 FQNEAQ. V shed 3 bases and J shed 2 bases, with 16 bases lying between them. CDR3 length equals 17 residues. CDR3 sequence reads: CASSLGRRARNTGELFF. The CDR3 nucleotides are TGTGCCAGCAGCTTGGGGAGGAGGGCCAGAAACACCGGGGAGCTGTTTTTT.